The entry that follows covers one T cell receptor (beta chain) sequence. This clonotype was picked up a small number of times. Its antigen is still unknown. Within one base of it there is no much larger clone, and no base qualities were kept. The sample is drawn from a study of T-cell memory formation after mild COVID-19 (dated by TCRdb to the early 2020s). In terms of the full investigation: Most TCR sequence clusters were specific to one of the two donors. In a couple of donors, T-cell clones that expanded and contracted after mild COVID-19 were tracked by sequencing TCRalpha and TCRbeta repertoires over time. The cohort comprised two young, previously healthy adult volunteers, one female and one male. What the authors observed across the whole study: The detection of some responding clones in pre-infection memory suggests that pre-existing cross-reactive memory T cells joined the SARS-CoV-2 response. Contracting CD4+ clones were found mainly in CM and EM memory subsets, while CD8+ clones were enriched in EMRA. From day 15 to 85, contracting clones showed balanced CD4/CD8 phenotypes, whereas a second wave of clones that expanded from day 15 to 37 leaned towards CD4+. Whether the second-wave clones peaking on day 37 were SARS-CoV-2 specific was not confirmed. Only two mild cases were covered by the study, and larger cohorts that include severe cases with pre-infection samples were considered necessary.

Trimming removed 0 bases from V and 4 bases from J; the gene matches leave 3 bases unexplained. CDR3 length: 14 amino acids, cysteine to phenylalanine. Only the CDR3 part of the read is kept: 42 bases, read in frame from the first base. Sequences DFQATT (CDR1) and SNEGSKA (CDR2) are obtained from the germline V gene (reference sequence). PBMCs were isolated by Ficoll-Paque density gradient centrifugation. The data were produced on an Illumina NovaSeq 6000. Using 5'RACE with constant-segment primers, TCRalpha and TCRbeta cDNA libraries were constructed, with sample barcodes and unique molecular identifiers added in the process. RNA was extracted from every sample with Trizol reagent. Libraries were amplified in two PCR steps, with a second sample barcode and Illumina TruSeq adapters added in the second step. Sequencing of libraries was performed on an Illumina NovaSeq with 2 x 150 bp paired-end reads. In the source study's methods: With migec v1.2.7, reads were demultiplexed and then collapsed into UMI-guided consensus sequences. Using mixcr v2.1.11, the UMI consensuses were aligned to TRA and TRB V and J templates and assembled into clonotypes. Expanded or contracted clonotypes were those called significant by both edgeR and NoisET, with noise models trained on biological replicates. For edgeR calls, the cutoffs were a false discovery rate-adjusted p below 0.01 and a log2 fold-change threshold of 1. As an exploratory analysis of dynamics, max-normalized trajectories of the 1000 most abundant clonotypes were examined with PCA combined with hierarchical clustering. The CD4 or CD8 phenotype of responding clones was assigned using the separately sequenced CD4+ and CD8+ repertoires. TCRdb cleaned the public reads at Q25 with fastp, built clones with MiXCR and kept in-frame beta chains. For every CDR3 protein sequence, its rows merge into one entry that carries the most common genes and DNA. It is TCRdb's table, rather than the study itself, that gives the V and J calls and clone size. Within this sample are fewer than 400,000 distinct CDR3 sequences, with around a sixth of them counted one time only. Approximately 21% of the sample goes to the ten largest clones.

The sequence links TRBV20-1 to TRBJ1-2, and TRBD1 aligns with 9 junction nucleotides. The source of this sequence is a man in his late teens or twenties who had mild COVID-19 (a few samples of this study predate the infection). The sample titles of this study are shuffled in the database, so cell type and time point are left out; the donor was told from shared clones. Sequencing input: PBMCs or a T cell subset sorted from them (not recorded which). In nucleotide form, the sequence is TGCAGTGCTAGAGACCGGGACAGGGCCTATGGCTACACCTTC. It specifies CSARDRDRAYGYTF.